The T cell receptor beta chain under discussion was sequenced for a study of blood T cells in healthy people across ages. Trimming removed 6 bases at V and 3 bases at J, with 14 bases between. CDR3 length: 13 residues. The V gene's germline CDR1 is SQVTM and CDR2 ANQGSEA. Primed by a sample-barcoded 5' primer and a J-beta primer mix, a second PCR proceeded for 7 to 11 cycles. Each CDR3 protein is one row after TCRdb ran MiXCR on the 5' RACE reads. The sample comprises more than 450,000 distinct CDR3 sequences, about 25% of which are singletons, and approximately 3.7% rests with the top ten. This clonotype was seen only a few times. A further study also used this sample, focusing on T cells of mothers and their children. As that study records: Each donor was one of three healthy Caucasian mothers or one of their six children.

The source is a boy aged 2-9 years in good health. The chain links TRBV29-1 to TRBJ1-1, with D unresolved. Sequenced input: blood. The CDR3 DNA reads as TGCAGCGTGGAAAGGCCACTTGACACTGAAGCTTTCTTT. This translates into CSVERPLDTEAFF.